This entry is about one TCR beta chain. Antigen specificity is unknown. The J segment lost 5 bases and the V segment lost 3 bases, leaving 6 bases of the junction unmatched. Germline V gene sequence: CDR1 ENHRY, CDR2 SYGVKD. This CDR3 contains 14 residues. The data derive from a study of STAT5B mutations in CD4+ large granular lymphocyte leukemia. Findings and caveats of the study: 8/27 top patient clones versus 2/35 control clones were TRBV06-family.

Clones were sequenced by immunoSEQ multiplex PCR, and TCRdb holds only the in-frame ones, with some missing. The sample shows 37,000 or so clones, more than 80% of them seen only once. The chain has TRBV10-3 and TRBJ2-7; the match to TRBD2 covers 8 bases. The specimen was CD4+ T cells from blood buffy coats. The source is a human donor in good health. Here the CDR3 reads CAISDGTSSHEQYF. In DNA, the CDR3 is TGTGCCATCAGTGACGGGACTAGTAGCCACGAGCAGTACTTC.